This T cell receptor beta chain was documented in a study of cytomegalovirus exposure and HLA in healthy donors. Study-wide findings and caveats: Investigators reported 164 TCR beta chains as tied to cytomegalovirus.

On this clone: Its specificity is unknown.

The CDR3 consists of 16 residues. Looked up from germline, CDR1 is KGHSH and CDR2 is LQKENI. V dropped 6 bases and J dropped 4; count of bases not matched to a gene: 10. Amplification used 60 Vbeta primers and 13 Jbeta primers. Clones were sequenced by immunoSEQ multiplex PCR, and TCRdb holds only the in-frame ones, with some missing. The sample holds under 200,000 clones, more than 80% seen once. Sequenced sample: PBMCs. The TCR originated in a woman between 50 and 59 years old in good health and CMV-seropositive. V usage is TRBV18 and J usage is TRBJ2-1, with TRBD1 matching 9 bases. The CDR3 region is CASSTSGTGSYNEQFF. The DNA of the CDR3 is TGTGCCAGCTCGACCAGTGGGACAGGGTCGTACAATGAGCAGTTCTTC.